One sample yielded the 19 T cell receptor beta chains listed below, sequenced in a study of blood T cell repertoires in COVID-19. Only in-frame clones appear in the TCRdb table, and some are missing; sequencing was by immunoSEQ multiplex PCR. The sample has about 120,000 clones, about 85% seen once; the top ten hold 9.5% to 13%. Sample: peripheral blood. The receptors here all came from an elderly man with acute or convalescent COVID-19.

V is TRBV5-6 and J is TRBJ1-2; TRBD1 matches 9 bases. This CDR3 contains 17 residues. Per the germline V gene, CDR1 is SGHDT and CDR2 is YYEEEE. The ends lost 0 bases at V and 2 bases at J; junction bases unmatched: 8. The CDR3 sequence is CASSLELRGQGNYGYTF. CDR3 coding DNA: TGTGCCAGCAGCTTGGAGCTTAGGGGACAGGGAAACTATGGCTACACCTTC.

V is TRBV4-1 and J is TRBJ2-1, with 8 bases aligning to TRBD2. There are 14 residues in the CDR3. Germline assignment: CDR1 MGHRA and CDR2 YSYEKL. With 7 bases clipped from V and 1 base from J, the junction kept 3 bases outside the gene matches. The CDR3 region has the DNA TGCGCCAGCACGGGGGGGAGATCCTACAATGAGCAGTTCTTC. Protein product: CASTGGRSYNEQFF.

The chain joins TRBV5-5 to TRBJ2-7, with 8 bases aligning to TRBD1. This CDR3 is built from 14 residues. Germline V gives CDR1 SGHKS, CDR2 YYEKEE (reference sequence). The J segment lost 3 bases and the V segment lost 4 bases, leaving 6 bases of the junction unmatched. The CDR3 bases are TGTGCCAGCAGCCGGGACAGGAATCTCTACGAGCAGTACTTC. This sequence encodes CASSRDRNLYEQYF.

This clone appeared once. CDR3 nucleotide sequence: TGTGCCAGCAGCTTAGAGTCCAGCGGGAGGTACAATGAGCAGTTCTTC. Protein: CASSLESSGRYNEQFF. This sequence joins TRBV11-3 and TRBJ2-1, with 9 nucleotides matching TRBD2. Per germline, CDR1 SGHNT and CDR2 YENEEA. The CDR3 is 16 amino acids. The V gene end was trimmed by 0 bases and the J gene end by 4 bases; junction bases not matched to a gene: 4.

The gene calls are TRBV5-1 and TRBJ2-3; the match to TRBD1 covers 8 bases. The V gene's germline CDR1 is SGHRS and CDR2 YFSETQ. The length of the CDR3 is 14 residues. The ends lost 4 bases at V and 5 bases at J; junction bases unmatched: 6. Here the CDR3 DNA reads TGCGCCAGCAGCCCCGGACAGGGAGGAGATACGCAGTATTTT. It yields the protein CASSPGQGGDTQYF.

The rearrangement links TRBV7-3 to TRBJ2-1; 8 bases match TRBD1. The junction had 6 bases not matched to a gene; V was cut back by 4 bases and J by 4 bases. There are 15 residues in the CDR3. Germline CDR1 reads SGHTA; CDR2 reads FQGTGA. CDR3 protein: CASSSGTGRYNEQFF. The CDR3 DNA reads TGTGCCAGCAGCTCCGGGACAGGAAGGTACAATGAGCAGTTCTTC.

The chain carries TRBV5-1 and TRBJ2-1; D unclear. The germline CDR1 and CDR2 sequences are SGHRS and YFSETQ. There are 14 residues in the CDR3. V was pared by 6 bases and J by 1 base, with 11 bases between. CDR3 in DNA: TGCGCCAGCACCTACCTCGATTCCTACAATGAGCAGTTCTTC. It specifies CASTYLDSYNEQFF.

This clone came up once. The V gene is TRBV7-2, the J gene TRBJ2-3, with D unresolved. V lost 5 bases to trimming and J lost 1 base, with 10 bases between them. The CDR3 is 14 residues long. Germline V CDR1 and CDR2: SGHTA, FQGNSA. The chain's CDR3 is CASSAAARTDTQYF. The CDR3 coding sequence is TGTGCCAGCAGCGCGGCGGCGCGCACAGATACGCAGTATTTT.

The gene calls are TRBV12-3 or TRBV12-4 and TRBJ1-1; D is possibly TRBD1 (5 bases). CDR3 length: 13 residues. With 3 bases removed from V and 7 bases from J, the gap between germline ends came to 12 bases. CDR3 loop: CASSFQGSGEAFF. For the CDR3, the DNA is TGTGCCAGCAGTTTTCAGGGCAGTGGTGAAGCTTTCTTT.

This clone was seen a single time. The gene calls are TRBV28 and TRBJ2-7; 7 bases are a match to TRBD1. The CDR3 is 11 amino acids. Germline V gene sequence: CDR1 MDHEN, CDR2 SYDVKM. V dropped 11 bases and J dropped 4; count of bases not matched to a gene: 5. Here the CDR3 reads CAWGQKYEQYF. In nucleotides, the CDR3 is TGTGCCTGGGGACAGAAATACGAGCAGTACTTC. The complete variable domain, with remaining parts taken from reference TRBV28 and TRBJ2-7, reads DVKVTQSSRYLVKRTGEKVFLECVQDMDHENMFWYRQDPGLGLRLIYFSYDVKMKEKGDIPEGYSVSREKKERFSLILESASTNQTSMYLCAWGQKYEQYFGPGTRLTVT.

This clone was counted a single time. The chain combines TRBV7-3 with TRBJ1-2, with D perhaps TRBD1 (5 bases). CDR3 length: 15 residues. Per the germline V gene, CDR1 is SGHTA and CDR2 is FQGTGA. Trimming took 2 bases from V and 8 from J, leaving 18 bases between them. CDR3 sequence reads: CASSLDGSGGEGYTF. The CDR3 nucleotides read TGTGCCAGCAGCTTAGACGGTTCGGGGGGAGAAGGCTACACCTTC.

This chain links TRBV6-5 with TRBJ1-1; possible D gene TRBD1, 5 bases. Trimming shortened V by 7 bases and J by 2 bases, and 14 bases separated the two germline ends. The CDR3 runs to 14 residues. Germline V lookup: CDR1 MNHEY, CDR2 SVGAGI. In nucleotides, the CDR3 is TGTGCCAGCACACAAGGGGAAAGTAACACTGAAGCTTTCTTT. Amino acid sequence: CASTQGESNTEAFF.

The chain joins TRBV6-5 to TRBJ1-2, with 10 bases aligning to TRBD1. The germline CDR1 and CDR2 sequences are MNHEY and SVGAGI. With V trimmed by 5 bases and J by 8 bases, 8 bases remained unmatched. This CDR3 is 14 amino acids long. The CDR3 spells CASSTPGTGEGYTF. CDR3 coding DNA: TGTGCCAGCAGTACACCCGGGACAGGGGAAGGCTACACCTTC.

The rearrangement uses TRBV2 and TRBJ2-1; 9 bases align to TRBD1. Germline loops: CDR1 SNHLY, CDR2 FYNNEI. V dropped 6 bases and J dropped 8; count of bases not matched to a gene: 11. The CDR3 has 15 amino acids. CDR3 sequence: CASSPSTGGFDEQFF. CDR3 sequence (DNA): TGTGCCAGCAGCCCTTCGACAGGGGGTTTCGATGAGCAGTTCTTC.

This chain joins TRBV9 and TRBJ2-5; D remains unclear. V was shortened by 0 bases and J by 5 bases, with 11 bases between the two germline ends. Germline V CDR1 and CDR2: SGDLS, YYNGEE. This CDR3 is built from 14 residues. The CDR3 bases are TGTGCCAGCAGCGTAGGAGGCTCCGCGGAGACCCAGTACTTC. Its protein product is CASSVGGSAETQYF. Supplemented by reference TRBV9 and TRBJ2-5, the full variable domain reads DSGVTQTPKHLITATGQRVTLRCSPRSGDLSVYWYQQSLDQGLQFLIQYYNGEERAKGNILERFSAQQFPDLHSELNLSSLELGDSALYFCASSVGGSAETQYFGPGTRLLVL.

The J gene is TRBJ1-5, the V gene TRBV19, with D tentatively TRBD1 (6 bases). The CDR3 runs 15 residues. CDR1 is LNHDA and CDR2 is SQIVND in the germline V gene (reference sequence). Trimming left V 7 bases short and J 2 bases short, with 15 bases between. CDR3: CASTTPGGRNQPQHF. CDR3 DNA: TGTGCCAGTACCACCCCGGGGGGGCGCAATCAGCCCCAGCATTTT.

This chain uses TRBV3-1 (or the pseudogene TRBV3-2) with TRBJ1-2, with TRBD1 matching 10 bases. This CDR3 is 14 amino acids long. The V gene's germline CDR1 is LGHDT and CDR2 YNNKEL (reference sequence). V trimming: 1 base; J trimming: 8 bases; junction bases outside the gene matches: 4. The CDR3 nucleotides read TGTGCCAGCAGCCAAGGACAGGGGGCGAGGGGCTACACCTTC. As protein: CASSQGQGARGYTF.

The chain uses TRBV11-2 and TRBJ2-5, with 7 bases that match TRBD1. Germline CDR1 is SGHAT and CDR2 is FQNNGV. This CDR3 contains 13 residues. J was trimmed by 4 bases and V by 5 bases; bases with no gene match: 4. CDR3 residues: CASSTGVGETQYF. The CDR3 coding sequence is TGTGCCAGCAGCACAGGGGTTGGAGAGACCCAGTACTTC.

The chain combines TRBV29-1 with TRBJ2-7; the D gene is possibly TRBD1 (6 bases). V was clipped by 6 bases and J by 6 bases, with 21 bases between them. The CDR3 extends over 14 amino acids. The germline CDR1 and CDR2 sequences are SQVTM and ANQGSEA. The CDR3 loop reads CSVLKGQGFGEQYF. The DNA for the CDR3 is TGCAGCGTCCTCAAGGGGCAGGGGTTCGGCGAGCAGTACTTC.